The 14 T cell receptor beta chains listed next were all sequenced from one sample in a study of blood T cell repertoires in COVID-19. The data were produced by immunoSEQ multiplex PCR, yet TCRdb's version contains in-frame clones alone and is incomplete. The sample holds some 380,000 clones, 87% seen once. Sequencing input: PBMCs or T cells enriched from blood (not recorded which). These receptors came from a man younger than 40 who had recovered from COVID-19.

The V call is TRBV3-1 (or the pseudogene TRBV3-2), the J call TRBJ2-2; tentative D call: TRBD2 (6 bases). CDR1 and CDR2 from the germline V gene are LGHDT and YNNKEL (reference sequence). With 4 bases removed from V and 0 bases from J, the gap between germline ends came to 12 bases. The CDR3 runs 16 residues. The chain's CDR3 is CASSPIGTPNTGELFF. The DNA for the CDR3 is TGTGCCAGCAGCCCGATCGGGACTCCGAACACCGGGGAGCTGTTTTTT.

The chain employs TRBV30 and TRBJ1-5; tentatively, D is TRBD1 (6 bases). CDR3 length: 14 residues. V was pared by 1 base and J by 4 bases, with 11 bases between. Germline V CDR1 and CDR2: GTSNPN, SVGIG (reference sequence). The CDR3 DNA follows: TGTGCCTGGAGTGGGGTACAGGGTAATCAGCCCCAGCATTTT. Translated: CAWSGVQGNQPQHF.

The rearrangement joins TRBV5-1 to TRBJ1-3, with D possibly TRBD1 on 5 matching bases. This CDR3 comprises 15 residues. Germline V lookup: CDR1 SGHRS, CDR2 YFSETQ. With 0 bases removed from V and 8 bases from J, the gap between germline ends came to 15 bases. The CDR3 loop reads CASSLGQNALDTIYF. The CDR3 region has the DNA TGCGCCAGCAGCTTGGGACAGAACGCCTTGGACACCATATATTTT.

The chain joins TRBV3-1 (or the pseudogene TRBV3-2) to TRBJ2-2; a weak D match, TRBD2 (5 bases). Trimming left V 3 bases short and J 4 bases short, with 12 bases between. Germline lookup yields CDR1 LGHDT and CDR2 YNNKEL (reference sequence). This CDR3 is 15 amino acids long. The CDR3 DNA is TGTGCCAGCAGCCAGGAGGCTAGTGGCACCGGGGAGCTGTTTTTT. As protein: CASSQEASGTGELFF.

The V and J genes are TRBV4-1 and TRBJ1-2; 8 positions match TRBD1. V shed 1 base and J 7 bases; nucleotides not matched to a gene: 11. This CDR3 is 16 amino acids long. Germline V gene lookup returns CDR1 MGHRA and CDR2 YSYEKL. The CDR3 here is CASSQADTGGLVGYTF. In DNA form, the CDR3 reads TGCGCCAGCAGCCAAGCCGATACAGGGGGGCTCGTTGGCTACACCTTC.

The chain employs TRBV10-1 and TRBJ1-2, with TRBD1 identical over 8 bases. Germline V gene lookup returns CDR1 WNHNN and CDR2 SYGVQD (reference sequence). The ends lost 4 bases at V and 3 bases at J; junction bases unmatched: 1. The CDR3 sequence is 13 residues long. CDR3: CASSAGQDYGYTF. In DNA, the CDR3 is TGCGCCAGCAGTGCGGGACAGGACTATGGCTACACCTTC.

The chain carries TRBV18 and TRBJ2-5, with 8 bases matching TRBD1. Germline CDR1 and CDR2: KGHSH and LQKENI. J was trimmed by 4 bases and V by 2 bases; bases with no gene match: 9. The CDR3 is 16 amino acids. CDR3 loop: CASSPSEDRVAETQYF. The CDR3 nucleotides are TGTGCCAGCTCACCATCTGAGGACAGGGTGGCAGAGACCCAGTACTTC.

This sequence joins TRBV3-1 (or the pseudogene TRBV3-2) and TRBJ2-7; D not resolved. Germline CDR1 is LGHDT and CDR2 is YNNKEL (reference sequence). V shed 0 bases and J shed 5 bases, with 5 bases lying between them. The CDR3 extends over 12 amino acids. The CDR3 reads CASSQDNHEQYF. The DNA of the CDR3 is TGTGCCAGCAGCCAAGATAATCACGAGCAGTACTTC.

The chain employs TRBV27 and TRBJ2-5; 7 nucleotides align to TRBD1. Germline CDR1 and CDR2: MNHEY and SMNVEV (reference sequence). V was clipped by 5 bases and J by 2 bases; unmatched bases: 2. CDR3 size: 13 residues. In DNA, the CDR3 is TGTGCCAGCAGTGGGACAGTACAAGAGACCCAGTACTTC. Translation gives CASSGTVQETQYF.

CDR3 sequence: CASSPRAQGLSPSGNTIYF. The DNA of the CDR3 is TGTGCCAGCAGCCCTCGTGCCCAGGGATTGAGCCCCTCTGGAAACACCATATATTTT. This chain links TRBV11-2 with TRBJ1-3; D is possibly TRBD1 (5 bases). The CDR3 runs 19 residues. Germline V CDR1 and CDR2: SGHAT, FQNNGV. Trimming took 5 bases from V and 0 from J, leaving 23 bases between them.

This sequence joins TRBV7-9 and TRBJ1-1; maybe TRBD1 (6 bases). The V end was cut by 3 bases, the J end by 0 bases, with 14 bases between. This CDR3 has 16 amino acids. The germline V gene has CDR1 SEHNR and CDR2 FQNEAQ (reference sequence). CDR3 in DNA: TGTGCCAGCAGCTTGGACTTGGGGGCGATGAACACTGAAGCTTTCTTT. Amino acid sequence: CASSLDLGAMNTEAFF.

The chain uses TRBV7-2 and TRBJ1-5; 8 bases match TRBD1. Trimming cost V 4 bases and J 2 bases; bases outside gene matches: 4. The V gene's germline CDR1 is SGHTA and CDR2 FQGNSA. The CDR3 has 15 residues. The chain's CDR3 is CASSWGQVGNQPQHF. CDR3 DNA sequence: TGTGCCAGCAGCTGGGGACAGGTTGGCAATCAGCCCCAGCATTTT. Full variable domain (missing parts from reference TRBV7-2 and TRBJ1-5): GAGVSQSPSNKVTEKGKDVELRCDPISGHTALYWYRQSLGQGLEFLIYFQGNSAPDKSGLPSDRFSAERTGGSVSTLTIQRTQQEDSAVYLCASSWGQVGNQPQHFGDGTRLSIL.

The V call is TRBV12-3 or TRBV12-4, the J call TRBJ2-1; possibly TRBD2 for D (6 bases). This CDR3 is built from 13 residues. Deletions cut 7 bases from V and 9 bases from J, with 16 bases between. CDR3 protein: CASNPGGAVEQFF. CDR3 nucleotide sequence: TGTGCCAGCAACCCCGGCGGGGCGGTTGAGCAGTTCTTC.

The chain has TRBV5-6 and TRBJ2-3; 12 bases line up with TRBD1. Unmatched junction bases numbered 5, after V lost 6 bases and J lost 3 bases. The CDR3 totals 15 residues. Germline V gene data show CDR1 as SGHDT and CDR2 as YYEEEE. CDR3 loop: CASTPGQGATDTQYF. Here the CDR3 DNA reads TGTGCCAGCACCCCGGGACAGGGGGCAACAGATACGCAGTATTTT.